This T cell receptor (beta chain) was recorded in a study of T cell clonality in common variable immunodeficiency. This CDR3 has 17 amino acids. The V segment lost 6 bases and the J segment 3 bases; nucleotides outside the gene matches: 14. Germline assignment: CDR1 DFQATT and CDR2 SNEGSKA (reference sequence). This clone has a count of ten or more. Read coverage stops 3 residues before the CDR3 terminus; the germline J gene supplies the remainder. The data were produced by immunoSEQ multiplex PCR, yet TCRdb's version contains in-frame clones alone and is incomplete. The counts give about 64,000 clones, none of them seen only once; less than 2% is held by the top ten. Heparinized whole blood, about 4.5 to 9 ml, came from each donor.

This sequence was found in a person between 18 and 69 years old in good health. The chain joins TRBV20-1 to TRBJ2-4, with 10 bases aligning to TRBD1. The sequenced sample consisted of peripheral blood mononuclear cells. CDR3 DNA (partial): TGCAGTGCCCGAGGTGGGGGGACAGGGGTTATCAAAAACATT. Translation gives CSARGGGTGVIKNI. The entire CDR3 sequence reads CSARGGGTGVIKNIQYF.